This TCR beta chain was documented in a study of shared clonotypes between healthy human individuals. Trimming took 2 bases from V and 4 from J; bases not matched to a gene: 7. Germline lookup yields CDR1 GTSNPN and CDR2 SVGIG (reference sequence). CDR3 length equals 15 residues. The protocol was immunoSEQ multiplex PCR, while the TCRdb copy is restricted to in-frame clones and leaves out a portion. The sample consists of about 1 million clones, about three quarters of them appearing once. Specimen: memory CD4+ T cells sorted from blood. The sample's subset: CD45RA-negative fraction. The sequence was obtained from a man younger than 35 in good health. The rearrangement joins TRBV30 to TRBJ2-7, with 11 bases identical to TRBD2. CDR3 nucleotides: TGTGCCTGGAGTATTTCCGGGACTAGCGGATACGAGCAGTACTTC. Translated: CAWSISGTSGYEQYF.